Below are 5 T cell receptor beta chains sequenced from a single sample in a study of molecular identifiers for immune sequencing clone quantification (dated by TCRdb to the late 2010s). The protocol used for the library was PCR. Reads for this sample came from a NextSeq 500. In-frame beta chains were kept once TCRdb had trimmed the public reads at Q25 with fastp and called clones with MiXCR. Duplicate CDR3 protein sequences are folded into a single record with the most common DNA and genes. The sample has nearly 55,000 distinct CDR3 sequences on record, roughly 38% of them singletons. The ten largest clones capture roughly 3.8% of the sample. Sequenced sample: naive CD8+ T cells from blood, with Jurkat cell RNA spiked in. In the paper's terms, the cell subset or site label means: FACS-sorted CD8+CD4-CCR7+CD45RA+ naive T cells. Receptors originate from a human donor in good health. Some libraries in this study had Jurkat cell RNA spiked in.

This clonotype was counted ten times or more. This chain links TRBV28 with TRBJ1-6; 10 nucleotides agree with TRBD1. J lost 9 bases, V lost 2 bases, and 4 bases had no gene match. The germline V gene has CDR1 MDHEN and CDR2 SYDVKM. This CDR3 comprises 15 residues. The CDR3 sequence is CASSLIGTGVSPLHF. The CDR3 DNA reads as TGTGCCAGCAGTTTAATCGGGACAGGGGTTTCACCCCTCCACTTT.

The table lists this clonotype with many counts. V is TRBV28 and J is TRBJ2-7; 9 nucleotides align to TRBD2. Germline CDR1 is MDHEN and CDR2 is SYDVKM. This CDR3 spans 15 amino acids. V lost 5 bases and J lost 0; bases outside the gene matches: 5. Written as DNA, the CDR3 is TGTGCCAGCAGTAGGACTAGCGAACTCTCCTACGAGCAGTACTTC. Translated: CASSRTSELSYEQYF. Together with reference TRBV28 and TRBJ2-7, the CDR3 gives the full variable domain: DVKVTQSSRYLVKRTGEKVFLECVQDMDHENMFWYRQDPGLGLRLIYFSYDVKMKEKGDIPEGYSVSREKKERFSLILESASTNQTSMYLCASSRTSELSYEQYFGPGTRLTVT.

This clonotype appeared many times. The rearrangement joins TRBV23-1 to TRBJ2-7; 8 bases map to TRBD2. TRBV23-1 is labeled an ORF, and its function is uncertain. This CDR3 is built from 14 residues. After removal of 10 bases from V and 6 bases from J, the junction contained 14 bases not matched to a gene. Written as DNA, the CDR3 is TGCGCCAACGCGTCCGGGACTAGGAGTTGCGAGCAGTACTTC. Its protein product is CANASGTRSCEQYF.

This clonotype was counted only a few times. The V and J genes are TRBV12-3 or TRBV12-4 and TRBJ1-4; D is unclear. The CDR3 extends over 14 amino acids. Trimming cost V 3 bases and J 3 bases, with 8 bases left between them. For the CDR3, the DNA is TGTGCCAGCAGTTTTCACAGACCTAATGAAAAACTGTTTTTT. Its protein is CASSFHRPNEKLFF.

CDR3 nucleotide sequence: TGTGCCAGCAGTTACTCTACTATATACGAGCAGTACTTC. It translates to CASSYSTIYEQYF. This rearrangement joins TRBV6-2 or TRBV6-3 to TRBJ2-7; no clear D. Trimming removed 0 bases from V and 4 bases from J, with 7 bases in between. Germline V gives CDR1 MNHEY, CDR2 SVGEGT. The CDR3 contains 13 residues.